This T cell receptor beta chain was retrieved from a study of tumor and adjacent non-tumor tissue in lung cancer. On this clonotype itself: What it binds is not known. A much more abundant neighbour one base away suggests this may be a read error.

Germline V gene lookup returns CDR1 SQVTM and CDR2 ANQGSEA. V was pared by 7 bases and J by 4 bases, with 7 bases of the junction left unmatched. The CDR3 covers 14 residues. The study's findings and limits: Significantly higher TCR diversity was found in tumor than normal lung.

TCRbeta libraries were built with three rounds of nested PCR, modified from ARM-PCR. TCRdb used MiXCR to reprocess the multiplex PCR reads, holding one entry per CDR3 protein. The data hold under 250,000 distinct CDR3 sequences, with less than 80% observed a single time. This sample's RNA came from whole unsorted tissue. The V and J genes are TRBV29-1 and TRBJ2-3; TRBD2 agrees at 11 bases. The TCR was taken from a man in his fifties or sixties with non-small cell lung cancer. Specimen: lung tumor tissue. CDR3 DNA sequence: TGCAGCGCTGATGGGACTAGCGGCGCAGATACGCAGTATTTT. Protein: CSADGTSGADTQYF.